The rows below give T cell receptor beta chains drawn from one sample of a study of blood T cells in healthy people across ages. TCRdb processed the 5' RACE reads anew with MiXCR; each CDR3 protein has one entry. This sample has roughly 1.5 million distinct CDR3 sequences, with around 40% found just once. Sample: blood. These receptors were taken from a young woman in good health. The CDR3 runs from the conserved cysteine through the conserved F or W. D genes are given only for firm matches. A clone size is listed for some rows: how often the clone was seen (once, few, many), or a class if it is expanded.

J gene,CDR3 length,clone size,D gene,V gene,CDR3 DNA,CDR3 protein
TRBJ2-7,14,few,-,TRBV6-6,TGTGCCAGCAGCCCCTCTCGACAGTTCTACGAGCAGTACTTC,CASSPSRQFYEQYF
TRBJ1-5,14,-,TRBD1,TRBV27,TGTGCCAGCAGTTTCGGGGACAGGGATCAGCCCCAGCATTTT,CASSFGDRDQPQHF
TRBJ2-3,13,-,-,TRBV5-1,TGCGCCAGCAGCCCCATCCCACACGATACGCAGTATTTT,CASSPIPHDTQYF
TRBJ1-2,15,few,-,TRBV2,TGTGCCAGCAGTGAAGATTTCAGCCCTGGCTATGGCTACACCTTC,CASSEDFSPGYGYTF
TRBJ2-1,16,-,TRBD1,TRBV9,TGTGCCAGCAGCGCCAGCGGACAGGGGGCGACCAATGAGCAGTTCTTC,CASSASGQGATNEQFF
TRBJ1-1,16,-,-,TRBV10-3,TGTGCCATCAGTGAGTCTCCGGGACTGATGAACACTGAAGCTTTCTTT,CAISESPGLMNTEAFF
TRBJ1-1,14,-,TRBD1,TRBV4-1,TGCGCCAGTTCAGTGGGACAGGGGTTAGCTGAAGCTTTCTTT,CASSVGQGLAEAFF
TRBJ2-3,16,few,TRBD2,TRBV20-1,TGCAGTGCTCCACGACTAGCGGATACTAGCACAGATACGCAGTATTTT,CSAPRLADTSTDTQYF
TRBJ2-1,15,-,TRBD2,TRBV20-1,TGCAGTGCTCACGGGACTAGCGGGGGGTTCGATGAGCAGTTCTTC,CSAHGTSGGFDEQFF
TRBJ1-2,11,-,-,TRBV29-1,TGCAGCGTTCGACAAACGGCGGGCTACACCTTC,CSVRQTAGYTF
TRBJ1-1,13,few,-,TRBV2,TGTGCCAGCCGACGGAATTTGAACACTGAAGCTTTCTTT,CASRRNLNTEAFF
TRBJ2-7,14,-,TRBD1,TRBV11-2,TGTGCCAGCAGCAGTAGCAGGGGGCGGAATGAGCAGTACTTC,CASSSSRGRNEQYF
TRBJ2-1,16,few,TRBD2,TRBV7-2,TGTGCCAGCAGCTTATATATAGCGGGTTCCTACAATGAGCAGTTCTTC,CASSLYIAGSYNEQFF
TRBJ2-1,14,-,-,TRBV20-1,TGCAGTGCTAGCCCAATTACTAGGAATAATGAGCAGTTCTTC,CSASPITRNNEQFF
TRBJ2-5,14,-,TRBD1,TRBV3-1,TGTGCCAGCAGCCAATCCGGGACAGCGGAGACCCAGTACTTC,CASSQSGTAETQYF
TRBJ2-4,12,-,TRBD2,TRBV20-1,TGCAGTGCTAGTCAAGCTAGCGGGAGGCAGTACTTC,CSASQASGRQYF
TRBJ2-1,16,-,TRBD2,TRBV4-1,TGCGCTGGCAGCCAAGGCCCTAGCGGCCTCTACAATGAGCAGTTCTTC,CAGSQGPSGLYNEQFF
TRBJ2-7,15,-,TRBD2,TRBV7-2,TGTGCCAGCAGCTTAAATAGCGGGGGGTCCTGCGAGCAGTACTTC,CASSLNSGGSCEQYF
TRBJ2-3,16,-,-,TRBV11-1,TGTGCCAGCAGCTTGGGAGCCTCTCCTAGCACAGATACGCAGTATTTT,CASSLGASPSTDTQYF
TRBJ1-2,12,few,-,TRBV10-3,TGTGCCATCAGTGACGACAGGTTGGACTACACCTTC,CAISDDRLDYTF
TRBJ2-5,14,-,-,TRBV27,TGTGCCAGCAAAGGCCAGGGAGCGGTCGAGACCCAGTACTTC,CASKGQGAVETQYF
TRBJ2-7,15,-,-,TRBV4-3,TGCGCCAGCAGCCAAGAGGCAAGCGGACTTTACGAGCAGTACTTC,CASSQEASGLYEQYF
TRBJ2-5,15,-,-,TRBV11-2,TGTGCCAGCAGCTTAAGAATGCGGTCGTGGGAGACCCAGTACTTC,CASSLRMRSWETQYF
TRBJ2-7,14,few,-,TRBV13,TGTGCCAGCAGCTTAGGGTTAAAAGAGGGCGAGCAGTACTTC,CASSLGLKEGEQYF
TRBJ2-3,16,many,TRBD2,TRBV4-3,TGCGCCAGCAGCCAAGAAGGGACTATGCACACAGATACGCAGTATTTT,CASSQEGTMHTDTQYF
TRBJ2-2,20,-,TRBD2,TRBV5-1,TGCGCCAGCAGCACAGGACTAGCGGGGGGCCCGAGAAGGGTCGCCGGGGAGCTGTTTTTT,CASSTGLAGGPRRVAGELFF
TRBJ2-5,15,-,-,TRBV12-3/TRBV12-4,TGTGCCAGCAGTCTCAGCCGGTCGTTACAAGAGACCCAGTACTTC,CASSLSRSLQETQYF
TRBJ2-3,16,many,TRBD2,TRBV12-3/TRBV12-4,TGTGCCAGCAGCCCATCAAGCGGGAGGAACACAGATACGCAGTATTTT,CASSPSSGRNTDTQYF
TRBJ2-3,11,few,-,TRBV9,TGTGCCAGCAGCGTGGAGGCCACGCAGTATTTT,CASSVEATQYF
TRBJ2-1,17,-,TRBD2,TRBV20-1,TGCAGTGCTAGAGATTTTAGCGGGGGGGCCGGTCACAATGAGCAGTTCTTC,CSARDFSGGAGHNEQFF
TRBJ2-5,15,-,-,TRBV6-1,TGTGCCAGCAGTGATGCTTGGGGAGAACAGGAGACCCAGTACTTC,CASSDAWGEQETQYF
TRBJ1-6,15,-,TRBD1,TRBV6-5,TGTGCCAGCAGACCTCGGACAGGGTATAGATCACCCCTCCACTTT,CASRPRTGYRSPLHF
TRBJ2-5,15,few,-,TRBV27,TGTGCCAGCAGTTCAAACCCTCAAACACAAGAGACCCAGTACTTC,CASSSNPQTQETQYF
TRBJ2-3,15,few,-,TRBV6-2/TRBV6-3,TGTGCCAGCAGTTCCTTCCTCTTTGTTGAAGATACGCAGTATTTT,CASSSFLFVEDTQYF
TRBJ1-2,16,once,-,TRBV27,TGTGCCAGCAGTAGGGCAGTGGGCTCGGGTAACTATGGCTACACCTTC,CASSRAVGSGNYGYTF
TRBJ2-1,17,-,-,TRBV28,TGTGCCAGCAGTTTACCATTAAGTAGCAGCTCCTACAATGAGCAGTTCTTC,CASSLPLSSSSYNEQFF
TRBJ1-6,16,-,-,TRBV4-3,TGCGCCAGCAGCCATCCGAACGGGACCCGAGCGGCACCCCTCCACTTT,CASSHPNGTRAAPLHF
TRBJ2-5,13,many,-,TRBV12-3/TRBV12-4,TGTGCCAGCAGCAGTGACCCGCAAGAGACCCAGTACTTC,CASSSDPQETQYF
TRBJ2-5,11,-,-,TRBV5-1,TGCGTCAGCAGCGTTCAAGAGACCCAGTACTTC,CVSSVQETQYF
TRBJ2-7,12,-,-,TRBV29-1,TGCAGCGTTCGAGACAGCTTCTACGAGCAGTACTTC,CSVRDSFYEQYF
TRBJ1-2,15,few,-,TRBV5-1,TGCGCCAGCAGCTACGGACAGCTCGCTAACTATGGCTACACCTTC,CASSYGQLANYGYTF
TRBJ2-1,15,few,TRBD2,TRBV27,TGTGCCAGCAGTTTATTTGCCGGGGGGTACAATGAGCAGTTCTTC,CASSLFAGGYNEQFF
TRBJ2-1,12,-,-,TRBV3-1,TGTGCCAGCAGCGAACGAATGCATGAGCAGTTCTTC,CASSERMHEQFF
TRBJ1-2,19,-,-,TRBV4-3,TGCGCCAACAGCCAAGAGTCCGGTCGCGGTAGGGACGGTGTATATGGCTACACCTTC,CANSQESGRGRDGVYGYTF
TRBJ2-3,12,few,-,TRBV7-2,TGTGCCAGCAGCTTTGACGTAGATACGCAGTATTTT,CASSFDVDTQYF
TRBJ2-3,14,-,-,TRBV20-1,TGCAGTGCTAGAGGTGTAGGAGACACAGATACGCAGTATTTT,CSARGVGDTDTQYF
TRBJ2-5,14,-,-,TRBV6-2/TRBV6-3,TGTGCCAGCAACCCCACGACCCACGGGGAGACCCAGTACTTC,CASNPTTHGETQYF
TRBJ2-4,16,once,TRBD2,TRBV7-2,TGTGTCAGCAGCCCTCCCGGGACTAGCGGCAAAAACATTCAGTACTTC,CVSSPPGTSGKNIQYF
TRBJ2-1,17,-,TRBD2,TRBV6-2/TRBV6-3,TGTGCCAGCAGTTACCCAACTAGCGCTCCAAACTCAAATGAGCAGTTCTTC,CASSYPTSAPNSNEQFF
TRBJ2-7,12,few,-,TRBV20-1,TGCAGTGCTAGCGGACAGCGCTACGAGCAGTACTTC,CSASGQRYEQYF
TRBJ2-1,14,-,TRBD1,TRBV5-1,TGCGCCAGCTGGGGCGGGACAGGGGGGAATGAGCAGTTCTTC,CASWGGTGGNEQFF
TRBJ2-4,15,-,TRBD2,TRBV20-1,TGCAGTGCTTGGGCTAGCGGTACTACGAGGCCCTCTCAGTACTTC,CSAWASGTTRPSQYF
TRBJ1-5,17,-,-,TRBV20-1,TGCAGTGCTAGCTTGGGAGCTTCGGGTTATAGCAATCAGCCCCAGCATTTT,CSASLGASGYSNQPQHF
TRBJ2-7,14,-,-,TRBV4-3,TGCGCCAGCAGTCGGGACGGATCCACCTACGAGCAGTACTTC,CASSRDGSTYEQYF
TRBJ1-2,14,-,-,TRBV3-1,TGTGCCAGCAGCCAGAATACATTGGACTATGGCTACACCTTC,CASSQNTLDYGYTF
TRBJ2-7,14,few,-,TRBV9,TGTGCCAGCAGCGGATCGGGACTGAAGGACGAGCAGTACTTC,CASSGSGLKDEQYF